This TCR beta chain was profiled in a study of blood T cells in healthy people across ages. A J-beta primer mix and a sample-barcoded 5' primer were used in a second PCR of roughly 6 to 11 cycles. TCRdb re-derived calls from the 5' RACE reads in MiXCR, one entry per CDR3 protein. The table has 1.5 million to 2 million distinct CDR3 sequences, about 35% seen once; the top ten hold about 11%. Peripheral blood from each donor was collected in a volume of roughly 9.8 milliliters. Germline assignment: CDR1 GTSNPN and CDR2 SVGIG (reference sequence). This CDR3 region has 14 residues. V lost 0 bases and J lost 5; bases outside the gene matches: 2.

V gene TRBV30 combines with J gene TRBJ2-1; TRBD2 matches 9 bases. Source material: blood. This sequence was found in a woman aged 25-40 years in good health. CDR3 sequence (DNA): TGTGCCTGGAGTGTAGCGGGGGGTGACAATGAGCAGTTCTTC. Amino acids: CAWSVAGGDNEQFF.